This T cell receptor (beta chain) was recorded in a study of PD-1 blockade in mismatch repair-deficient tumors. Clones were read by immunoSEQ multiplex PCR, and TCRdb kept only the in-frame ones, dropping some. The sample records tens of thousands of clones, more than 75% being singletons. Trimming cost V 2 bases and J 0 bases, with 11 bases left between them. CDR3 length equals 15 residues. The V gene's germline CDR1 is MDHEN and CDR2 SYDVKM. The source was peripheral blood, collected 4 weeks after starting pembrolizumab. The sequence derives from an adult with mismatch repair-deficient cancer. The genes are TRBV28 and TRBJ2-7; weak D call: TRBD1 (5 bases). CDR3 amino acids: CASSLDSALSYEQYF. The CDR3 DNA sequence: TGTGCCAGCAGTTTAGACAGCGCACTCTCCTACGAGCAGTACTTC.